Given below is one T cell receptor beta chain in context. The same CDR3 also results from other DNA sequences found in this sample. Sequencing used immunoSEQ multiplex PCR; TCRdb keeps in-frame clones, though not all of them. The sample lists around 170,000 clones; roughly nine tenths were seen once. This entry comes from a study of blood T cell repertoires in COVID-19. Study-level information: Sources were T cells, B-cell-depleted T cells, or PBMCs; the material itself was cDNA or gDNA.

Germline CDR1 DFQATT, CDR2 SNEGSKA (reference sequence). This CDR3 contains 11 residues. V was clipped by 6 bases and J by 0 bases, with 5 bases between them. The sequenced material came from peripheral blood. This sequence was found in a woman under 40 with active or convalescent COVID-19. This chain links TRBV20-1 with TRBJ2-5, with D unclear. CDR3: CSAQYQETQYF. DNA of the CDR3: TGCAGTGCCCAGTACCAAGAGACCCAGTACTTC.